The clone carrying this T cell receptor (beta chain) turned up a few times. This entry comes from a study of regulatory T cells in long-lasting Graves disease. The CDR3 loop spans 15 amino acids. The trim removed 1 base at V and 5 bases at J, leaving 9 bases unmatched. Germline V gene sequence: CDR1 DFQATT, CDR2 SNEGSKA (reference sequence). With iRepertoire HTBI primers and Arm-PCR of CDR3 regions, TCR beta libraries were built. TCRdb fed the multiplex PCR reads into MiXCR, producing one record per CDR3 protein. The sample consists of 200,000 to 250,000 distinct CDR3 sequences, around 19% of them appearing once. Time point reported: newly diagnosed GD, antithyroid drugs for less than 3 months. Following extraction of RNA from PBMCs, that RNA was used to make the TCR library. Another study also made use of these data, one on T cells in Graves' hyperthyroidism and ophthalmopathy. That study reports: Ophthalmopathy could be told apart from stable hyperthyroidism with a 13 V-J model.

Sequences were derived from peripheral blood mononuclear cells (PBMCs), sampled at new diagnosis, from a patient treated with antithyroid drugs. The V gene is TRBV20-1, the J gene TRBJ2-5, with 8 nucleotides matching TRBD2. This TCR derives from a woman under 40 with Graves disease. CDR3 nucleotides: TGCAGTGCTAGAGGAGAGCGGGGGCCCAGGGAGACCCAGTACTTC. This gives the protein CSARGERGPRETQYF.